These 3 T cell receptor beta chains came from one sample sequenced in a study of cytomegalovirus exposure and HLA in healthy donors. The PCR was carried out with 60 Vbeta primers and 13 Jbeta primers. Using immunoSEQ multiplex PCR, the repertoire was profiled, and TCRdb retains in-frame clones only, with some absent. This sample has 180,000 or so clones; 82% occur once, and the top ten carry approximately 1.4%. Sequenced: PBMCs. The receptors were gathered from a man aged 35-49 years in good health and CMV-seronegative.

This clone has a single count. The rearrangement links TRBV6-6 to TRBJ1-1; D not resolved. The CDR3 length is 14 residues. Germline-derived CDR1 and CDR2 are MNHNY and SVGAGI (reference sequence). Trimming removed 2 bases at V and 1 base at J, with 8 bases between. CDR3 in DNA: TGTGCCAGCAGTTACGAGCGGGGGAACACTGAAGCTTTCTTT. This sequence encodes CASSYERGNTEAFF.

V and J are TRBV7-9 and TRBJ1-5, with D possibly matching TRBD1 (6 bases). The CDR3 is 17 residues long. V lost 6 bases, J lost 5 bases, and 23 bases lay in between. Germline CDR1 is SEHNR and CDR2 is FQNEAQ (reference sequence). The CDR3 protein is CASSSNAGGRVDQPQHF. The CDR3 nucleotides read TGTGCCAGCAGTTCCAACGCGGGGGGCAGGGTCGATCAGCCCCAGCATTTT. Full variable domain (missing parts from reference TRBV7-9 and TRBJ1-5): DTGVSQNPRHKITKRGQNVTFRCDPISEHNRLYWYRQTLGQGPEFLTYFQNEAQLEKSRLLSDRFSAERPKGSFSTLEIQRTEQGDSAMYLCASSSNAGGRVDQPQHFGDGTRLSIL.

This rearrangement joins TRBV5-1 to TRBJ2-5; no clear D gene. The CDR3 runs 12 residues. Trimming pared 0 bases from V and 5 bases from J, leaving 5 bases between. Per the germline V gene, CDR1 is SGHRS and CDR2 is YFSETQ. The CDR3 DNA is TGCGCCAGCAGCTTGGACGCGGAGACCCAGTACTTC. It specifies CASSLDAETQYF.